These 18 T cell receptor beta chains originate from one sample sequenced in a study of control samples from healthy donors and cancer patients. Method: immunoSEQ multiplex PCR; TCRdb's copy keeps in-frame clones and lacks some. The sample carries roughly 120,000 clones, 88% recorded once. The specimen was blood. Receptors were obtained from a man aged 35 to 55 in good health.

The rearrangement uses TRBV2 and TRBJ1-6; 7 bases are shared with TRBD1. CDR3 length equals 14 residues. V lost 6 bases and J lost 7; bases outside the gene matches: 6. Looked up from germline, CDR1 is SNHLY and CDR2 is FYNNEI. For the CDR3, the DNA is TGTGCCAGCAGCCTGGGACAGAAAAATTCACCCCTCCACTTT. Amino acids: CASSLGQKNSPLHF.

This clone was observed a single time. V usage is TRBV7-9 and J usage is TRBJ2-3, with 7 bases identical to TRBD2. This CDR3 spans 15 amino acids. CDR1 is SEHNR, CDR2 FQNEAQ, per germline (reference sequence). Trimming at V came to 2 bases and at J to 4 bases, leaving 6 bases not matched to a gene. The CDR3 DNA reads TGTGCCAGCAGCTTAATGGGTGGGGGGGCAGATACGCAGTATTTT. As protein: CASSLMGGGADTQYF.

V usage is TRBV19 and J usage is TRBJ1-1; maybe TRBD1 (6 bases). The CDR3 spans 13 residues. The germline V and J ends were trimmed by 7 bases and 1 base, with 10 bases remaining between them. The germline gives CDR1 LNHDA, CDR2 SQIVND (reference sequence). The CDR3 protein is CASNTGWNTEAFF. CDR3 nucleotide sequence: TGTGCCAGTAATACAGGGTGGAACACTGAAGCTTTCTTT.

The V gene is TRBV29-1, the J gene TRBJ1-1, with D possibly matching TRBD1 (5 bases). Germline CDR1 reads SQVTM; CDR2 reads ANQGSEA. V gave up 6 bases and J gave up 2 bases, with 7 bases separating them. CDR3 length: 11 amino acids. The CDR3 sequence is CSVGVNTEAFF. CDR3 sequence (DNA): TGCAGCGTGGGGGTTAACACTGAAGCTTTCTTT.

The genes are TRBV7-9 and TRBJ2-3; D remains ambiguous. Germline V CDR1 and CDR2: SEHNR, FQNEAQ (reference sequence). V gave up 4 bases and J gave up 6 bases, with 8 bases separating them. The CDR3 is 12 residues long. The CDR3, as DNA: TGTGCCAGCAGCTCGGTTGGTGATACGCAGTATTTT. Protein product: CASSSVGDTQYF.

This chain connects TRBV4-2 to TRBJ2-2, with 8 bases aligning to TRBD2. Germline assignment: CDR1 LGHNA and CDR2 YNFKEQ. Trimming cost V 0 bases and J 6 bases; bases outside gene matches: 3. The CDR3 totals 15 residues. The CDR3 sequence: CASSQDPGGPGELFF. The CDR3 DNA is TGTGCCAGCAGCCAAGATCCGGGGGGGCCCGGGGAGCTGTTTTTT.

This clone was seen once. V and J are TRBV2 and TRBJ2-7, with 8 bases matching TRBD1. V lost 7 bases, J lost 7 bases, and 12 bases stayed unmatched. From germline, CDR1 is SNHLY and CDR2 FYNNEI. This CDR3 has 14 residues. The CDR3 coding sequence is TGTGCCAGCATCCCCGGGACAGGCCTCCTTGAGCAGTACTTC. As protein: CASIPGTGLLEQYF. The entire variable domain, with the rest obtained from reference TRBV2 and TRBJ2-7, is as follows: EPEVTQTPSHQVTQMGQEVILRCVPISNHLYFYWYRQILGQKVEFLVSFYNNEISEKSEIFDDQFSVERPDGSNFTLKIRSTKLEDSAMYFCASIPGTGLLEQYFGPGTRLTVT.

The chain uses TRBV5-6 and TRBJ2-3; 10 bases line up with TRBD1. Germline V gene lookup returns CDR1 SGHDT and CDR2 YYEEEE. The V and J ends lost 5 bases and 1 base, in that order; junction bases with no gene match: 4. The CDR3 length is 15 residues. As DNA, the CDR3 is TGTGCCAGCAGTTTGACAGGGGGCGGCACAGATACGCAGTATTTT. Protein: CASSLTGGGTDTQYF.

V is TRBV4-3 and J is TRBJ2-3, with TRBD2 matching 7 bases. The CDR3 covers 16 residues. The V and J ends lost 0 bases and 2 bases, in that order; junction bases with no gene match: 5. Germline CDR1 and CDR2: LGHNA and YSLEER. The CDR3: CASSQDSGAFTDTQYF. CDR3 DNA sequence: TGCGCCAGCAGCCAAGACAGCGGGGCCTTCACAGATACGCAGTATTTT.

The J gene is TRBJ2-2, the V gene TRBV12-3 or TRBV12-4; D remains unclear. CDR3 size: 12 residues. V lost 8 bases to trimming and J lost 5 bases, with 9 bases between them. CDR3 in DNA: TGTGCCAGCCAGATCCGGACCGGGGAGCTGTTTTTT. As protein: CASQIRTGELFF.

The CDR3 coding sequence is TGCAGCGTTTCCCGGGACAGTTATGGCTACACCTTC. Amino acid sequence: CSVSRDSYGYTF. The chain uses TRBV29-1 and TRBJ1-2; 7 nucleotides match TRBD1. V was pared by 5 bases and J by 5 bases, with 5 bases of the junction left unmatched. The V gene's germline CDR1 is SQVTM and CDR2 ANQGSEA. CDR3 size: 12 residues.

The chain combines TRBV6-1 with TRBJ1-1, with D tentatively TRBD1 (6 bases). The CDR3 runs 18 residues. Germline V lookup: CDR1 MNHNS, CDR2 SASEGT. The V and J ends lost 3 bases and 0 bases respectively, with 20 bases between them. CDR3 loop: CASSEIDPGAILNTEAFF. The CDR3 bases are TGTGCCAGCAGTGAGATTGATCCAGGGGCCATTTTGAACACTGAAGCTTTCTTT.

V is TRBV7-3 and J is TRBJ2-2; D assignment may be TRBD1 or TRBD2 (6 bases each). V dropped 1 base and J dropped 6 bases, with 9 bases sitting between them. This CDR3 spans 14 amino acids. From germline, CDR1 is SGHTA and CDR2 FQGTGA. The CDR3 DNA follows: TGTGCCAGCAGCTTAATGGGGGGCGCCGGGGAGCTGTTTTTT. Amino acids: CASSLMGGAGELFF.

This chain joins TRBV6-2 or TRBV6-3 and TRBJ2-3, with 7 bases aligning to TRBD2. Germline CDR1 MNHEY, CDR2 SVGEGT. With 5 bases clipped from V and 4 bases from J, the junction kept 12 bases outside the gene matches. This CDR3 is 16 amino acids long. The CDR3 protein is CASSTITGLEADTQYF. CDR3 sequence (DNA): TGTGCCAGCAGTACCATTACCGGACTAGAAGCAGATACGCAGTATTTT.

This sequence joins TRBV12-1 and TRBJ2-7; TRBD1 is taken as the D call from the table, unchecked against the DNA. TRBV12-1 represents a pseudogene. There are 16 residues in the CDR3. The CDR3 sequence is CASSSLDRGNSYEQYF. CDR3 nucleotide sequence: TGTGCCAGCAGCAGCCTCGACAGGGGGAATTCCTACGAGCAGTACTTC.

This clone showed up just a few times. The gene calls are TRBV7-2 and TRBJ1-2, with 8 bases lining up with TRBD1. Trimming at V came to 4 bases and at J to 13 bases, leaving 11 bases not matched to a gene. The germline V gene has CDR1 SGHTA and CDR2 FQGNSA. This CDR3 has 13 amino acids. CDR3 sequence: CASSSPPKTGVTF. In DNA form, the CDR3 reads TGTGCCAGCAGCTCACCCCCCAAGACAGGGGTCACCTTC.

This clone appeared a few times. CDR3 region: CASIMGTGGPYEQYF. In nucleotides, the CDR3 is TGTGCCAGCATTATGGGGACAGGGGGACCCTACGAGCAGTACTTC. The chain recombines TRBV6-5 with TRBJ2-7; 11 bases are shared with TRBD1. With V trimmed by 7 bases and J by 2 bases, 7 bases remained unmatched. The V gene's germline CDR1 is MNHEY and CDR2 SVGAGI. The CDR3 runs to 15 residues.

The chain uses TRBV7-2 and TRBJ2-5, with D unclear. The V gene's germline CDR1 is SGHTA and CDR2 FQGNSA. Trimming removed 3 bases at V and 3 bases at J, with 14 bases between. The CDR3 length is 15 residues. The CDR3 is CASSLGSGRKETQYF. In DNA form, the CDR3 reads TGTGCCAGCAGCTTGGGTTCCGGTCGGAAAGAGACCCAGTACTTC.